This T cell receptor (beta chain) was documented in a study of T-cell memory formation after mild COVID-19. Between the trimmed V and J ends, which lost 11 bases and 7 bases, there was a span of 14 bases. The CDR3 sequence is 11 residues long. CDR1 and CDR2 from the germline V gene are MGHDK and SYGVNS. TCRdb re-called the 5' RACE reads through MiXCR, storing one row per CDR3 protein. This table holds roughly 450,000 distinct CDR3 sequences, 18% found once. The clonotype comes from a man between 18 and 35 years old who had mild COVID-19 (a few samples of this study predate the infection). Cell type and time point are not known. This sequence joins TRBV25-1 and TRBJ1-1, with D tentatively TRBD1 (5 bases). Sequences were obtained from PBMCs or a T cell subset sorted from them (not recorded which). The CDR3 DNA follows: TGTGCCTTTTGGGGGAGGTTTGAAGCTTTCTTT. This encodes CAFWGRFEAFF.